The entry below gives a single T cell receptor beta chain sequence along with its context. Produced via immunoSEQ multiplex PCR; TCRdb's table is partial and in-frame only. The data contain about 2.4 million clones, approximately 93% of them singletons. This record comes from a study of shared clonotypes between healthy human individuals. The TCR originated in a man younger than 30 in good health. Some clones in this sample may be carry-over from other donors' samples. The sequencing sample was made of naive CD4+ T cells from PBMCs. Subset specified: CD45RA+ positively selected.

CDR3 nucleotide sequence: TGTGCCAGCAGCGTAGGTCTTGAGGGAGGGACAGGGGGGTCTTTCTTT. Amino acids: CASSVGLEGGTGGSFF. The V call is TRBV9, the J call TRBJ1-1, with 11 bases identical to TRBD1. The V and J ends lost 0 bases and 12 bases, in that order; junction bases with no gene match: 13. CDR1 and CDR2 (germline): SGDLS, YYNGEE. The length of the CDR3 is 16 residues.